This TCR beta chain comes out of a study of blood T cell repertoires in COVID-19. Assay: immunoSEQ multiplex PCR; the TCRdb copy retains only in-frame clones and omits some. The sample records approximately 160,000 clones, roughly four fifths being singletons. CDR1 is MNHEY and CDR2 is SMNVEV in the germline V gene (reference sequence). V gave up 0 bases and J gave up 7 bases, with 18 bases separating them. There are 17 residues in the CDR3. The sequence was collected from a man in his 60s with active or convalescent COVID-19. The sequencing input was peripheral blood. The gene calls are TRBV27 and TRBJ1-4; D uncertain. The CDR3 region has the DNA TGTGCCAGCAGTTTATCCCGAGGGTCCTATGCCGTTGAAAAACTGTTTTTT. It translates to CASSLSRGSYAVEKLFF.